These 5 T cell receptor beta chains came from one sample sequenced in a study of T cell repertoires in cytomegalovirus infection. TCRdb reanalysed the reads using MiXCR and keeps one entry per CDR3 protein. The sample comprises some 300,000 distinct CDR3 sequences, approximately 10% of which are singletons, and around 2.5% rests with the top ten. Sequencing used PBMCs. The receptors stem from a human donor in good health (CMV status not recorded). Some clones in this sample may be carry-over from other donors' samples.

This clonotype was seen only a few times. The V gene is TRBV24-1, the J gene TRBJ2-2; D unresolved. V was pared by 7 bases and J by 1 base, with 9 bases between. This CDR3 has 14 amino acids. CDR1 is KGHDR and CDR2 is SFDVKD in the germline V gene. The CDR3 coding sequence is TGTGCCACCAGCACCGGGCGGAACACCGGGGAGCTGTTTTTT. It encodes CATSTGRNTGELFF.

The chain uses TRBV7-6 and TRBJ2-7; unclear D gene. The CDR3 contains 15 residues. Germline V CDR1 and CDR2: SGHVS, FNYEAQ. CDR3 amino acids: CASSLGVRDSDEQYV. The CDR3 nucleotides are TGTGCCAGCAGCTTAGGAGTCCGTGACTCCGACGAGCAGTACGTC.

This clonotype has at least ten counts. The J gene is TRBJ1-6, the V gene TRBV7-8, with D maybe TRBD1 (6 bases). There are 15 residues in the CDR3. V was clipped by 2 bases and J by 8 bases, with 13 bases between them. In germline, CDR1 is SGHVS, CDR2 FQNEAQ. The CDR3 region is CASSLNRVGDSPLHF. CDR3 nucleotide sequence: TGTGCCAGCAGCTTAAACAGGGTCGGGGATTCACCCCTCCACTTT.

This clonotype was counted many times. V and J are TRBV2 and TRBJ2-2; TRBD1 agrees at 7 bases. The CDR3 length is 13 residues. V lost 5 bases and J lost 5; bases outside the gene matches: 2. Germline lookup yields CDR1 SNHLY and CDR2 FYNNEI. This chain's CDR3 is CASSQQGTGELFF. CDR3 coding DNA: TGTGCCAGCAGTCAACAGGGGACCGGGGAGCTGTTTTTT.

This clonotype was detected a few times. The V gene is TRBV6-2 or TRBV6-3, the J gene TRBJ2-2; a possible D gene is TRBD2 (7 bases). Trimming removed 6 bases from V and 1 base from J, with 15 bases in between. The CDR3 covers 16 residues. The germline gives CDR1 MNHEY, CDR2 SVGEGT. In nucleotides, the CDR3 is TGTGCCAGCAGCCCCCGAGGGGGGGTGAACACCGGGGAGCTGTTTTTT. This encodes CASSPRGGVNTGELFF.